The 17 T cell receptor beta chains below were found in one sample sequenced in a study of T-cell reconstitution after alpha-beta-depleted transplantation in children. During its preparation, the TCRbeta library received unique molecular identifiers. TCRdb processed the PCR reads anew with MiXCR; each CDR3 protein has one entry. The table lists around 500,000 distinct CDR3 sequences, 20% to 25% of them singletons. Sequences were derived from PBMCs, mostly from graft donor cells, sampled 360 days after TCRalphabeta/CD19-depleted stem cell transplant. Every receptor here comes from a boy under two years old who had a stem cell transplant for acute myeloid leukemia, so the T cells may come from the graft donor.

The J gene is TRBJ2-4, the V gene TRBV28; 7 positions match TRBD1. This CDR3 is built from 15 residues. Trimming took 5 bases from V and 6 from J; bases not matched to a gene: 10. CDR1 is MDHEN, CDR2 SYDVKM, per germline. CDR3 residues: CASSIVGQFLNIQYF. CDR3 nucleotides: TGTGCCAGCAGTATCGTGGGACAGTTCCTAAACATTCAGTACTTC.

The chain employs TRBV2 and TRBJ2-5; TRBD2 aligns across 7 bases. The CDR3 consists of 15 residues. After removal of 8 bases from V and 5 bases from J, the junction contained 14 bases not matched to a gene. Germline CDR1 is SNHLY and CDR2 is FYNNEI. Here the CDR3 reads CASGPAGSSRETQYF. As DNA, the CDR3 is TGTGCCAGCGGCCCAGCGGGGTCAAGCAGGGAGACCCAGTACTTC.

This clonotype was seen more than once but under ten times. The chain carries TRBV28 and TRBJ2-3; TRBD1 is a possible D gene (6 bases). Germline values: CDR1 MDHEN, CDR2 SYDVKM. The CDR3 is 16 amino acids. The V and J ends lost 7 bases and 2 bases respectively, with 19 bases between them. CDR3 loop: CASTIRVGTITDTQYF. The CDR3 nucleotides are TGTGCCAGCACCATAAGGGTCGGGACAATCACAGATACGCAGTATTTT.

The chain joins TRBV6-1 to TRBJ1-2; D is perhaps TRBD1 (5 bases). The germline V gene has CDR1 MNHNS and CDR2 SASEGT. V was cut by 4 bases and J by 10 bases, with 19 bases left in between. The CDR3 covers 14 residues. The CDR3 loop is CASSGGRGPRLYTF. In nucleotides, the CDR3 is TGTGCCAGCAGTGGCGGGCGGGGCCCGAGACTCTACACCTTC.

This clonotype came up a few times. V is TRBV6-1 and J is TRBJ2-7; 9 bases align to TRBD1. The CDR3 sequence is 14 residues long. CDR1 is MNHNS, CDR2 SASEGT, per germline. The V gene end was trimmed by 5 bases and the J gene end by 4 bases; junction bases not matched to a gene: 6. CDR3 DNA: TGTGCCAGCAGTCGAGACAGGGGGGCGTACGAGCAGTACGTC. The encoded protein is CASSRDRGAYEQYV.

The chain recombines TRBV20-1 with TRBJ2-2; D remains ambiguous. Germline loops: CDR1 DFQATT, CDR2 SNEGSKA (reference sequence). V was clipped by 1 base and J by 0 bases, with 6 bases between them. The CDR3 extends over 14 amino acids. CDR3 DNA: TGCAGTGCTAGAGCTGCCGCGAACACCGGGGAGCTGTTTTTT. Translating it yields CSARAAANTGELFF.

This clonotype was detected many times. This chain joins TRBV7-8 and TRBJ2-7; TRBD1 agrees at 8 bases. This CDR3 comprises 15 residues. Trimming removed 4 bases from V and 2 bases from J; junction bases left unmatched: 7. From germline, CDR1 is SGHVS and CDR2 FQNEAQ. The CDR3 reads CASSSRTGYPYEQYV. In nucleotides, the CDR3 is TGTGCCAGCAGCTCCCGGACAGGGTACCCCTACGAGCAGTACGTC.

This chain joins TRBV3-1 and TRBJ2-7; either TRBD1 or TRBD2 may supply D (5 bases each). Germline CDR1 and CDR2: LGHDT and YNNKEL (reference sequence). The CDR3 totals 15 residues. Trimming removed 2 bases from V and 7 bases from J, with 18 bases in between. CDR3 bases: TGTGCCAGCAGCCAATTGCCGGGACGGTCGGGAGAGCAGTACTTC. It encodes CASSQLPGRSGEQYF.

In the case of this clonotype: Since the CDR3 does not end with the conserved phenylalanine or tryptophan, this likely comes from a read error. The chain is built from TRBV6-2 or TRBV6-3 and TRBJ2-6; the D is unclear. V was trimmed by 0 bases and J by 0 bases, leaving 3 bases between them. The CDR3 is made up of 15 amino acids. CDR1 and CDR2 (germline): MNHEY, SVGEGT. The chain's CDR3 is CASSYSLSGANVLTY. As DNA, the CDR3 is TGTGCCAGCAGTTACTCGCTCTCTGGGGCCAACGTCCTGACTTAC.

Ten or more counts support this clonotype. CDR3 coding DNA: TGCAGCGTTGTGGACAGCTACACAGATACGCAGTATTTT. This gives the protein CSVVDSYTDTQYF. The chain couples TRBV29-1 to TRBJ2-3; possible D gene TRBD1, 6 bases. Between the trimmed V and J ends, which lost 4 bases and 2 bases, there was a span of 10 bases. CDR1 and CDR2 from the germline V gene are SQVTM and ANQGSEA. The CDR3 spans 13 residues.

This clonotype was counted ten times or more. V and J are TRBV29-1 and TRBJ2-6; perhaps TRBD2 as D (6 bases). The CDR3 spans 18 residues. Germline CDR1 is SQVTM and CDR2 is ANQGSEA. V lost 6 bases and J lost 0, with 21 bases in between. The DNA for the CDR3 is TGCAGCGTCGCGGGGTCGGCGGGGAACTACTCTGGGGCCAACGTCCTGACTTTC. Its translation is CSVAGSAGNYSGANVLTF.

This clonotype has more than one count but fewer than ten. The gene calls are TRBV12-3 or TRBV12-4 and TRBJ2-1; tentatively, D is TRBD2 (5 bases). V lost 6 bases and J lost 5, with 14 bases in between. CDR3 size: 14 residues. The CDR3 sequence: CASSPEGEDNEQFF. Written as DNA, the CDR3 is TGTGCCAGCAGCCCTGAGGGAGAGGACAATGAGCAGTTCTTC.

This clonotype has more than one count but fewer than ten. CDR3: CASSDTGYSGANVLTF. DNA of the CDR3: TGTGCCAGCAGTGATACAGGTTACTCTGGGGCCAACGTCCTGACTTTC. The J gene is TRBJ2-6, the V gene TRBV12-3 or TRBV12-4; weak D call: TRBD1 (5 bases). CDR3 size: 16 residues. The V gene lost 5 bases and the J gene lost 0 bases, with 11 bases spanning the gap.

This clonotype was detected many times. The chain recombines TRBV27 with TRBJ2-1, with 8 nucleotides matching TRBD2. J was trimmed by 6 bases and V by 7 bases; bases with no gene match: 8. The CDR3 runs 14 residues. CDR1 is MNHEY, CDR2 SMNVEV, per germline (reference sequence). CDR3 nucleotides: TGTGCCAGCAAGGCTGAGCGGGGGTCCAATGAGCAGTTCTTC. This sequence encodes CASKAERGSNEQFF.

This clonotype appeared many times. The chain uses TRBV12-3 or TRBV12-4 and TRBJ2-1; D may be TRBD2 (6 bases). The CDR3 length is 14 residues. V gave up 6 bases and J gave up 6 bases, with 15 bases separating them. CDR3 coding DNA: TGTGCCAGCAGCCCGCGGGGCCAAGGCAATGAGCAGTTCTTC. Protein sequence: CASSPRGQGNEQFF.

Only a few counts were recorded for this clonotype. This chain connects TRBV5-1 to TRBJ2-3; D tentatively reads TRBD1 or TRBD2 (6 bases each). Deletions cut 7 bases from V and 0 bases from J, with 18 bases between. CDR3 length: 16 residues. Germline CDR1 reads SGHRS; CDR2 reads YFSETQ. The CDR3 coding sequence is TGCGCCAGCGAAACAGGGAGGCGATCGAGCACAGATACGCAGTATTTT. The encoded protein is CASETGRRSSTDTQYF.

This clonotype was observed many times. A junction boundary mismatches the germline segment, possibly from a read error. The gene calls are TRBV12-3 or TRBV12-4 and TRBJ2-5, with D perhaps matching TRBD2 (5 bases). The CDR3 loop spans 12 amino acids. The chain's CDR3 is CASSLLPGLPDF. As DNA, the CDR3 is TGTGCCAGCAGTTTACTCCCGGGGTTGCCCGACTTC.